This is a list of T cell receptor beta chains from one sample in a study of blood T cells in healthy people across ages. TCRdb independently ran MiXCR on the 5' RACE reads; one entry per CDR3 protein. The sample has about 1.4 million distinct CDR3 sequences; approximately 60% are singletons. Sequenced input: blood. These receptors all stem from a man between 18 and 29 years old in good health. CDR3s include the opening cysteine and the closing phenylalanine or tryptophan.

>TRBV6-5|TRBJ2-7
CASSFSLQNTPGFSYEQYF
>TRBV6-6|TRBJ2-1
CASSYDGSGSSYNEQFF
>TRBV3-1|TRBJ2-3
CASSQDSGSTQYF
>TRBV15|TRBJ2-3
CATSDLGRTDSDTQYF
>TRBV6-2/TRBV6-3|TRBJ2-7
CASRAWGTSGEVPYEQYF
>TRBV7-9|TRBJ2-3
CASSPHRDTQYF
>TRBV2|TRBJ1-2
CASSDPWDRLYGYTF
>TRBV7-2|TRBJ1-5
CASSFGRVDNQPQHF
>TRBV29-1|TRBJ1-2
CSVGQANGYTF
>TRBV7-2|TRBJ2-1
CASSRPRDRSVDEQFF
>TRBV3-1|TRBJ1-2
CASSQARWTVYGYTF
>TRBV20-1|TRBJ2-3
CSAREAVTMVNSDTQYF
>TRBV30|TRBJ1-1
CAWGRQLNTEAFF
>TRBV28|-
CASSLSVKGTDEQYF
>TRBV20-1|TRBJ1-4
CSATYRGRELFF
>TRBV4-3|TRBJ2-1
CASSHDYSGDEQFF
>TRBV5-1|TRBJ2-3
CASSPRTSGFTDTQYF
>TRBV20-1|TRBJ2-2
CSARGLAGIGELFF
>TRBV29-1|TRBJ2-7
CSVYSTARYEQYF
>TRBV10-3|TRBJ2-3
CAISGGTHTDTQYF
>TRBV4-3|TRBJ2-4
CASSRAFGLPAKNIQYF
>TRBV4-2|TRBJ1-2
CASSQDIMAGPLDYGYTF
>TRBV29-1|TRBJ2-1
CSVGTSGSQSEQFF
>TRBV7-2|TRBJ2-7
CASSRNSQSSYEQYF
>TRBV20-1|TRBJ2-5
CSVTVDSPAEQYF
>TRBV6-2/TRBV6-3|TRBJ2-2
CASSFEGPAGELFF
>TRBV12-3/TRBV12-4|TRBJ2-7
CASGTGPVYEQYF
>TRBV12-3/TRBV12-4|TRBJ2-5
CASRSGQLQETQYF
>TRBV7-9|-
CASSLVGLAVDEQYF
>TRBV12-3/TRBV12-4|TRBJ2-5
CASSLWRESQETQYF
>TRBV7-2|TRBJ2-7
CASSQSLLERAPLHEQYF
>TRBV5-1|TRBJ2-7
CASSSGLAANCEQYF
>TRBV11-2|TRBJ2-6
CASSRRMDRTGGGANVLTF
>TRBV7-9|TRBJ2-7
CASSLAGTSGMVYEQYF
>TRBV7-6|TRBJ2-3
CASSPWTKDTQYF
>TRBV28|TRBJ1-2
CASRETGPLSYGYTF
>TRBV20-1|TRBJ2-1
CSARTSGGAGSYNEQFF
>TRBV2|TRBJ2-1
CASSPLSHNEQFF
>TRBV5-1|TRBJ2-5
CASSSGTGTGAREQYF
>TRBV20-1|TRBJ2-6
CSASGQFAGANVLTF
>TRBV6-5|-
CASSSESLGTQYF
>TRBV11-2|TRBJ2-1
CASRPGLAEAYNEQFF
>TRBV6-5|TRBJ1-5
CASSYSTASNQPQHF
>TRBV29-1|TRBJ2-1
CSVVSPGQGNNEQFF
>TRBV6-5|TRBJ1-2
CASRRSTGESGYTF
>TRBV6-5|TRBJ2-1
CASSYGGSVYNEQFF
>TRBV29-1|TRBJ2-2
CSATGAGELFF
>TRBV10-3|TRBJ2-5
CAIAVSGKSGLGYF
>TRBV6-2/TRBV6-3|TRBJ2-3
CASSYSLYADTQYF
>TRBV20-1|TRBJ2-3
CSATLDPRGDTQYF
>TRBV20-1|TRBJ1-6
CSAHTGISYNSPLHF
>TRBV7-2|TRBJ1-6
CASSLEGRYNSPLHF
>TRBV4-1|TRBJ1-2
CASSPRDRSYGYTF